This entry is about one T cell receptor beta chain. Its target is not known. These data are taken from a study of cytomegalovirus exposure and HLA in healthy donors. Study results and limitations: A missense DCLRE1C variant was associated with V- and J-gene trimming of TCR beta chains in a later analysis, and an independent cohort replicated the association. Cytomegalovirus-associated TCR beta chains were listed, numbering roughly 150. DRB1 showed the most TCR associations and HLA-C the fewest in a later analysis, as rates varied by HLA locus.

PCR amplification relied on 60 Vbeta primers (plus 13 Jbeta primers). TCRdb's copy holds only in-frame clones and misses some; the assay was immunoSEQ multiplex PCR. The sample carries 95,000 to 150,000 clones, 77% recorded once. This CDR3 spans 15 amino acids. Trimming took off 5 bases at V and 4 bases at J, with 17 bases between the two ends. The V gene's germline CDR1 is SGHTA and CDR2 FQGNSA. The receptor was isolated from a human donor in good health. The chain employs TRBV7-2 and TRBJ2-5; a weak D match, TRBD2 (6 bases). Sequencing used PBMCs. For the CDR3, the DNA is TGTGCCAGCAGCCCCGCGGGACGGGGGAGAGAGACCCAGTACTTC. Its protein product is CASSPAGRGRETQYF.